The clone carrying this T cell receptor beta chain has a single count. Primers included in the PCR were 60 Vbeta and 13 Jbeta primers. Produced via immunoSEQ multiplex PCR; TCRdb's table is partial and in-frame only. The profile shows 180,000 or so clones, around 76% of them singletons. The data belong to a study of cytomegalovirus exposure and HLA in healthy donors. Study at large: Caucasian-associated ancestry cluster membership applied to under 85% of about 370 genotyped donors.

At the time of sampling, donors were nominally healthy, though unrecorded immune exposures were likely. The CDR3 contains 11 residues. Trimming cost V 4 bases and J 8 bases, with 9 bases left between them. Germline V gene lookup returns CDR1 SGDLS and CDR2 YYNGEE. This receptor was taken from a man aged 35 to 55 in good health and CMV-seronegative. The J gene is TRBJ1-1, the V gene TRBV9; a possible D gene is TRBD1 (6 bases). Material: PBMCs. The CDR3 region is CASSSGTEAFF. CDR3 sequence (DNA): TGTGCCAGCAGCTCTGGGACAGAAGCTTTCTTT.